This TCR beta chain comes out of a study of intratumoral heterogeneity in liver cancer. Study-level background: In the full cohort of 11 to 15 patients, the median age was nearly 65 years and the majority of patients were male. To examine intratumor heterogeneity, the study integrated RNA-seq, DNA sequencing, TCR-seq and SNP array data obtained from multiple regions of hepatocellular carcinoma specimens. The full cohort included approximately 71 multiregional samples from around 14 HCC patients, consisting of under 55 tumoral regions and 20 adjacent nontumoral regions.

The immunoSEQ assay was used to sequence TCR beta chain CDR3 regions from genomic DNA. Rearranged VDJ segments were amplified with primers annealing to V and J segments. In the source study's methods: The ImmunoSeq Analyzer software was used to compute clonality and richness metrics. Fisher's exact test, supplemented by a beta-binomial method for added stringency, was applied to identify differentially abundant clones between regions. Entries here come from immuneACCESS through TCRdb and include only in-frame sequences with V and J called. Some clones fail to appear in such tables; in the studies checked, an unresolved V gene covers under half of the shortfall, and the cause of the remainder is unknown. V, J and clone size are those of that table, while D and trimming were read from the DNA. The sample includes just over 20,000 clones, with around 78% observed a single time. The ten largest clones add up to 17% of the sample.

Reading the germline V gene (reference sequence) gives CDR1 MNHNY and CDR2 SVGAGI. Ends trimmed: V by 2 bases, J by 5 bases; bases unmatched to a gene: 12. The cysteine opens and the phenylalanine closes a CDR3 of 16 amino acids. Of all the DNA, just the CDR3 is kept, 48 bases in frame from base 1. Every patient had early-stage hepatocellular carcinoma and went to surgical resection without receiving any prior therapy. Sampled areas lacked macroscopic evidence of necrosis or hemorrhage. In a couple of patients, TCR sequencing (ImmunoSeq) was performed on multiple regions. Frozen tissue samples from resection were taken at least 1 cm away from one another. The N label marked samples taken from nontumoral liver tissue adjacent to the tumor. The DNeasy blood and tissue kit was used to extract genomic DNA from bulk tissue. On the study overall, not on this receptor specifically: A relatively low patient number and under-sampled tumor-infiltrating lymphocyte representation were acknowledged by the authors as limitations.

This clone occurred a few times. This clone's antigen is unknown. No per-base quality is available; no much larger clone lies one base away. The chain was built from TRBV6-6 and TRBJ2-7; 7 bases in the junction line up with TRBD2. This TCR derives from a woman aged 70-85 years with hepatocellular carcinoma. The sample here was tumor-adjacent normal tissue, taken before any cancer treatment. CDR3 protein: CASSYKWTGGGHEQYF. The DNA sequence is TGTGCCAGCAGTTACAAATGGACGGGAGGCGGCCACGAGCAGTACTTC.